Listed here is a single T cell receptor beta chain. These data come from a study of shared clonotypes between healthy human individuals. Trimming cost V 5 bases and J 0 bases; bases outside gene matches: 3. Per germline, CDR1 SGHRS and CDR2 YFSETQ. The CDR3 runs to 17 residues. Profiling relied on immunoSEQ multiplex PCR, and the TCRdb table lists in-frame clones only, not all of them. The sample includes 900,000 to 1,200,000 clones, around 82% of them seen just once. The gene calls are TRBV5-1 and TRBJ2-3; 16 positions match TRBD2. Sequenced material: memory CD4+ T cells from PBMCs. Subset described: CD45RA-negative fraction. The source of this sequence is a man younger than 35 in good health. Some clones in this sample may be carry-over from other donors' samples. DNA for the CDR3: TGCGCCAGCAGTCCGGGACTAGCGGGAGGGAGCACAGATACGCAGTATTTT. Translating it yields CASSPGLAGGSTDTQYF.